These 26 T cell receptor beta chains share one sample of origin, sequenced in a study of blood T cell repertoires in COVID-19. Sequencing was performed with immunoSEQ multiplex PCR; in TCRdb, only in-frame clones are kept and a portion is missing. The sample contains more than 60,000 clones, around 83% of which appear only once. Sample: peripheral blood. The receptors originated from a man in his fifties or sixties with acute or convalescent COVID-19.

The chain is built from TRBV6-1 and TRBJ2-1; D perhaps matches TRBD1 (6 bases). The V and J ends lost 3 bases and 9 bases respectively, with 18 bases between them. CDR1 and CDR2 from the germline V gene are MNHNS and SASEGT. This CDR3 has 15 residues. The CDR3 region has the DNA TGTGCCAGCAGTGAGGTGGGAAGGGGGAATGTTGAGCAGTTCTTC. It specifies CASSEVGRGNVEQFF.

J is TRBJ1-2 and V is TRBV21-1. TRBV21-1 is annotated as a pseudogene. The CDR3 has 16 residues. The CDR3 DNA sequence: TGTGCCAGCAGCAAACCCCCCCCCGGTCCCGACTATGGCTACACCTTC. Its protein is CASSKPPPGPDYGYTF.

The chain carries TRBV3-1 (or the pseudogene TRBV3-2) and TRBJ2-1; D is undetermined. Germline CDR1 is LGHDT and CDR2 is YNNKEL (reference sequence). The CDR3 is 16 residues long. V lost 1 base, J lost 0 bases, and 10 bases lay in between. CDR3 amino acids: CASSQVLLSSYNEQFF. CDR3 DNA sequence: TGTGCCAGCAGCCAAGTTCTTTTGAGCTCCTACAATGAGCAGTTCTTC.

This chain connects TRBV7-8 to TRBJ1-2; D remains ambiguous. Trimming left V 1 base short and J 3 bases short, with 6 bases between. The CDR3 runs to 13 residues. Germline lookup yields CDR1 SGHVS and CDR2 FQNEAQ. The CDR3, as DNA: TGTGCCAGCAGCTTAGTACGGGACTATGGCTACACCTTC. Translating gives CASSLVRDYGYTF.

The chain uses TRBV2 and TRBJ1-1; TRBD1 matches at 8 bases. This CDR3 comprises 14 residues. Germline CDR1 reads SNHLY; CDR2 reads FYNNEI. Trimming cost V 6 bases and J 1 base; bases outside gene matches: 4. CDR3 protein: CASRRTGSNTEAFF. The CDR3 nucleotides read TGTGCCAGCAGAAGGACAGGGTCGAACACTGAAGCTTTCTTT.

This chain connects TRBV6-6 to TRBJ1-2; unclear D gene. The germline gives CDR1 MNHNY, CDR2 SVGAGI (reference sequence). The CDR3 sequence is 13 residues long. V was clipped by 8 bases and J by 2 bases, with 12 bases between them. In nucleotides, the CDR3 is TGTGCCAGCGGGCGCGGGGTGAACTATGGCTACACCTTC. Its translation is CASGRGVNYGYTF.

This clone was detected only once. V is TRBV6-2 or TRBV6-3 and J is TRBJ1-2; possible D gene TRBD1, 6 bases. This CDR3 spans 12 amino acids. Germline V lookup: CDR1 MNHEY, CDR2 SVGEGT. Deletions cut 5 bases from V and 8 bases from J, with 12 bases between. CDR3 DNA: TGTGCCAGCAGTCGTACAGGGCGAGGCTACACCTTC. It encodes CASSRTGRGYTF.

The chain is built from TRBV11-3 and TRBJ2-2, with D uncertain. The V gene lost 5 bases and the J gene lost 9 bases, with 16 bases spanning the gap. Germline assignment: CDR1 SGHNT and CDR2 YENEEA. CDR3 length: 14 residues. CDR3 in DNA: TGTGCCAGCAGCCGAGACCCCCAGAGGAGGGAGCTGTTTTTT. Protein product: CASSRDPQRRELFF.

CDR3 DNA: TGCAGCGTTGTCACTAGCGGGAGCCGAGGCACAGATACGCAGTATTTT. It yields the protein CSVVTSGSRGTDTQYF. This chain connects TRBV29-1 to TRBJ2-3, with TRBD2 identical over 11 bases. Trimming at V came to 4 bases and at J to 1 base, leaving 7 bases not matched to a gene. From germline, CDR1 is SQVTM and CDR2 ANQGSEA. CDR3 size: 16 residues.

This clone occurred once. The rearrangement joins TRBV24-1 to TRBJ2-1, with 10 bases that match TRBD1. Germline CDR1 is KGHDR and CDR2 is SFDVKD. The CDR3 contains 14 residues. V lost 6 bases and J lost 7; bases outside the gene matches: 5. CDR3 nucleotide sequence: TGTGCCACCAGTTTCGGACAGGGGGTAAATGAGCAGTTCTTC. Protein sequence: CATSFGQGVNEQFF.

V gene TRBV3-1 (or the pseudogene TRBV3-2) combines with J gene TRBJ1-2, with a possible D match to TRBD1 (6 bases). The CDR3 is made up of 16 amino acids. CDR1 LGHDT and CDR2 YNNKEL come from the germline V gene (reference sequence). The V end lost 5 bases, the J end lost 0 bases, and 16 bases lay between the germline ends. The CDR3 coding sequence is TGTGCCAGCAGCGACCAAGCGGGGGCATCTAACTATGGCTACACCTTC. This codes for CASSDQAGASNYGYTF.

V gene TRBV10-3 combines with J gene TRBJ2-1; D possibly corresponds to TRBD2 (6 bases). CDR3 size: 15 residues. Trimming removed 10 bases from V and 9 bases from J, with 25 bases in between. Germline V gene data show CDR1 as ENHRY and CDR2 as SYGVKD. CDR3 region: CASKPPVGGDTEQFF. The CDR3 nucleotides read TGTGCCAGCAAACCCCCTGTGGGGGGAGACACTGAGCAGTTCTTC.

In this sample, this clone turned up once. The gene calls are TRBV2 and TRBJ2-7; maybe TRBD1 (6 bases). The germline V gene encodes CDR1 SNHLY and CDR2 FYNNEI. The CDR3 has 14 residues. The V end lost 3 bases, the J end lost 2 bases, and 11 bases lay between the germline ends. The CDR3 here is CASSDGDRPYEQYF. The CDR3 coding sequence is TGTGCCAGCAGTGATGGCGACAGGCCCTACGAGCAGTACTTC.

This CDR3 reads CASSWTGQGFDEQFF. CDR3 in DNA: TGTGCCAGCAGCTGGACGGGACAGGGGTTCGATGAGCAGTTCTTC. The V gene is TRBV7-2, the J gene TRBJ2-1; 10 bases are shared with TRBD1. CDR3 size: 15 residues. V trimming: 4 bases; J trimming: 8 bases; junction bases outside the gene matches: 8. CDR1 and CDR2 (germline): SGHTA, FQGNSA.

The rearrangement joins TRBV6-5 to TRBJ2-2; D not resolved. The CDR3 contains 15 residues. Germline V CDR1 and CDR2: MNHEY, SVGAGI. V dropped 5 bases and J dropped 0 bases, with 10 bases sitting between them. The CDR3 coding sequence is TGTGCCAGCAGTCTTCGTATAGCGAACACCGGGGAGCTGTTTTTT. Amino acids: CASSLRIANTGELFF.

The V call is TRBV4-1, the J call TRBJ2-7; 12 bases line up with TRBD1. There are 15 residues in the CDR3. CDR1 is MGHRA, CDR2 YSYEKL, per germline. V shed 2 bases and J 4 bases; nucleotides not matched to a gene: 3. The CDR3 spells CASSQPGQGAYEQYF. CDR3 coding DNA: TGCGCCAGCAGCCAACCGGGACAGGGGGCATACGAGCAGTACTTC.

This clone was picked up a small number of times. The rearrangement links TRBV15 to TRBJ2-7; 10 nucleotides align to TRBD1. Germline V gives CDR1 LNHNV, CDR2 YYDKDF (reference sequence). CDR3 length equals 18 residues. With V trimmed by 5 bases and J by 3 bases, 16 bases remained unmatched. Here the CDR3 reads CATSGNDHSGTGDYEQYF. For the CDR3, the DNA is TGTGCCACCAGCGGGAATGACCACTCCGGGACAGGGGACTACGAGCAGTACTTC.

CDR3 in amino acids: CATSDLAASGFNTDTQYF. CDR3 DNA: TGTGCCACCAGTGACCTTGCCGCTAGCGGGTTCAACACAGATACGCAGTATTTT. The genes are TRBV24-1 and TRBJ2-3; 8 positions match TRBD2. The germline gives CDR1 KGHDR, CDR2 SFDVKD. This CDR3 region has 18 residues. V lost 4 bases to trimming and J lost 2 bases; unmatched junction nucleotides: 13.

The chain links TRBV4-3 to TRBJ1-1; 7 bases match TRBD1. Germline V CDR1 and CDR2: LGHNA, YSLEER. V gave up 4 bases and J gave up 0 bases; unmatched junction bases: 11. The CDR3 covers 17 residues. The DNA for the CDR3 is TGCGCCAGCAGCCTGCGGGACAGTAAATTCATGAACACTGAAGCTTTCTTT. The encoded protein is CASSLRDSKFMNTEAFF.

This clone was detected only once. The chain couples TRBV21-1 to TRBJ1-1; whether TRBD1, the table's D call, matches the DNA was not checked. TRBV21-1 is a listed pseudogene. The CDR3 sequence is 16 residues long. The CDR3 coding sequence is TGTGCCAGCAGCAAAGTTGCGACAGGGATGAACACTGAAGCTTTCTTT. As protein: CASSKVATGMNTEAFF.

The count of this clone is one. This sample includes further DNA sequences coding for the same CDR3. V gene TRBV9 combines with J gene TRBJ1-1; no definite D call. Germline CDR1 reads SGDLS; CDR2 reads YYNGEE. V was clipped by 0 bases and J by 0 bases, with 6 bases between them. CDR3 size: 14 residues. Here the CDR3 DNA reads TGTGCCAGCAGCGTAGGAGCCATGAACACTGAAGCTTTCTTT. Translating it yields CASSVGAMNTEAFF.

The J gene is TRBJ2-5, the V gene TRBV29-1; TRBD1 might be the D (5 bases). Germline V gene data show CDR1 as SQVTM and CDR2 as ANQGSEA. There are 13 residues in the CDR3. The V end was cut by 1 base, the J end by 0 bases, with 6 bases between. CDR3 in amino acids: CSVEGTNQETQYF. The CDR3 DNA is TGCAGCGTTGAAGGGACAAACCAAGAGACCCAGTACTTC.

This clone is medium-sized within its sample. The chain has TRBV11-3 and TRBJ2-1; 11 bases align to TRBD1. CDR1 SGHNT and CDR2 YENEEA come from the germline V gene. The ends lost 1 base at V and 8 bases at J; junction bases unmatched: 7. This CDR3 has 16 residues. The DNA for the CDR3 is TGTGCCAGCAGCTTAGGCATAGGACAGGGGGCCTATGAGCAGTTCTTC. Its translation: CASSLGIGQGAYEQFF.

This clone was seen more than once but under ten times. The V gene is TRBV5-8, the J gene TRBJ2-3; TRBD1 agrees at 11 bases. The CDR3 sequence is 15 residues long. Germline V gene lookup returns CDR1 SGHTS and CDR2 YDEGEE. Losses at the gene ends were 6 bases for V and 4 bases for J; bases not matched to a gene: 7. In DNA form, the CDR3 reads TGTGCCAGCATCTACGAGGACAGGGGGCCAGATACGCAGTATTTT. Its protein product is CASIYEDRGPDTQYF.

The chain recombines TRBV18 with TRBJ1-6, with 7 bases identical to TRBD1. Germline-derived CDR1 and CDR2 are KGHSH and LQKENI. V was pared by 4 bases and J by 6 bases, with 6 bases of the junction left unmatched. This CDR3 comprises 15 residues. CDR3 in DNA: TGTGCCAGCTCACGGGAATACAGGGGTAATTCACCCCTCCACTTT. It encodes CASSREYRGNSPLHF.

This chain joins TRBV10-3 and TRBJ2-2, with 7 bases aligning to TRBD1. The V gene end was trimmed by 6 bases and the J gene end by 0 bases; junction bases not matched to a gene: 7. The length of the CDR3 is 16 residues. Germline V gene data show CDR1 as ENHRY and CDR2 as SYGVKD. The CDR3 region is CAISQQGPPNTGELFF. The CDR3 DNA reads as TGTGCCATCAGCCAACAGGGGCCACCGAACACCGGGGAGCTGTTTTTT.